The 20 T cell receptor beta chains reported below all come from one sample, sequenced in a study of tumor and adjacent non-tumor tissue in lung cancer listed by TCRdb under 2018. RNA was extracted from bulk unsorted tissue and checked for quality with a NanoDrop ND-1000 and an Agilent 2100. Library preparation used multiplex PCR. TCRdb names Illumina HiSeq 2500 as the instrument used. TCRbeta libraries were constructed through three rounds of nested PCR with primers (Table S4) according to protocols modified from ARM-PCR. In TCRdb, the public reads were trimmed at Q25 with fastp and aligned with MiXCR, with productive beta chains retained. Rows merge per CDR3 protein into single entries with the most common DNA and genes. This sample lists more than 120,000 distinct CDR3 sequences; 66% were detected once. The ten largest clones take up around a sixth of the sample. Sequencing was done on a sample of lung tumor tissue. The receptors stem from a man aged 60 to 75 with small cell lung cancer.

About this clonotype itself: No conserved phenylalanine or tryptophan is present at the end of the CDR3, so a read error is the likely explanation. V is TRBV11-2 and J is TRBJ2-2; D possibly corresponds to TRBD1 (6 bases). The CDR3 is made up of 16 amino acids. CDR1 is SGHAT and CDR2 is FQNNGV in the germline V gene. The CDR3 nucleotides are TGTGCCAACAGCTTACAGGGAAAACGGCACACCGGGGAGCTGTTTCTT. Translating it yields CANSLQGKRHTGELFL.

This clonotype was observed a single time. This may stem from a read error, because a much larger clone lies one nucleotide away. It is likely a read error, because the conserved phenylalanine at the end of the CDR3 is missing. The V gene is TRBV6-2 or TRBV6-3, the J gene TRBJ2-1; 8 bases map to TRBD1. Germline trimming cut 2 bases from V and 3 bases from J; bases unmatched to any gene: 6. The germline gives CDR1 MNHEY, CDR2 SVGEGT. CDR3 length: 16 amino acids. The CDR3 DNA follows: TGTGCCAGCAGTTACAATCAGGGGGCAGGCTACAATGAGCAGTTCTAC. Protein product: CASSYNQGAGYNEQFY.

This clonotype was detected once. The chain uses TRBV4-2 and TRBJ2-1; no clear D. Matching the DNA end better, TRBJ2-7 makes the J call doubtful. This CDR3 is built from 13 residues. Germline V gene data show CDR1 as LGHNA and CDR2 as YNFKEQ. The CDR3 loop is CASSHAILIEQYF. CDR3 DNA sequence: TGTGCCAGCAGCCACGCGATCCTAATTGAGCAGTACTTC.

This clonotype was detected ten times or more. The rearrangement links TRBV6-1 to TRBJ2-7; a possible D gene is TRBD1 (6 bases). Germline-derived CDR1 and CDR2 are MNHNS and SASEGT. CDR3 size: 14 residues. Trimming removed 7 bases from V and 0 bases from J, with 13 bases in between. In DNA form, the CDR3 reads TGTGCCAGCACCCCTGGGGGCTACTCCTACGAGCAGTACGTC. Translation gives CASTPGGYSYEQYV.

As for this clonotype: Just one base apart from a much larger clone, this may be a read error. The chain recombines TRBV5-6 with TRBJ1-5; D uncertain. The germline gives CDR1 SGHDT, CDR2 YYEEEE. CDR3 length: 13 residues. V shed 4 bases and J shed 5 bases, with 10 bases lying between them. The CDR3 region is CASSTRADQPQHF. CDR3 in DNA: TGTGCCAGCAGCACCCGGGCGGATCAGCCCCAGCATTTT.

A remark on this clonotype: The junction departs from germline at one end; a sequencing error may be responsible. The V call is TRBV5-1, the J call TRBJ1-1; TRBD1 is a possible D gene (6 bases). The CDR3 contains 12 residues. Germline loops: CDR1 SGHRS, CDR2 YFSETQ. CDR3 nucleotide sequence: TGCGCCAGCAGCTTCAGGGGCTTAGTGGCTATCTTT. Protein: CASSFRGLVAIF.

About this clonotype: Relative to the germline gene, one junction end is altered; a read error may explain this. J is TRBJ1-2 and V is TRBV6-5, with 8 bases lining up with TRBD1. This CDR3 comprises 15 residues. CDR1 is MNHEY, CDR2 SVGAGI, per germline. The CDR3 reads CVSRKRHGQGWGYTF. Here the CDR3 DNA reads TGTGTCAGCCGTAAACGCCATGGACAGGGCTGGGGTTACACCTTC.

This clonotype came up once. The missing conserved phenylalanine or tryptophan at the end of this CDR3 makes a read error likely. The chain uses TRBV11-1 and TRBJ2-7; 7 bases are shared with TRBD1. This CDR3 region has 12 residues. V lost 5 bases, J lost 8 bases, and 6 bases stayed unmatched. CDR1 SGHAT and CDR2 FQDESV come from the germline V gene (reference sequence). CDR3 residues: CASSRQGRKQYS. Here the CDR3 DNA reads TGTGCCAGCAGCAGACAGGGACGCAAGCAGTACTCC.

This clonotype was seen a single time. This may be a read error: a much more frequent sequence differs by one nucleotide. This rearrangement joins TRBV20-1 to TRBJ2-1; 9 nucleotides agree with TRBD2. Germline assignment: CDR1 DFQATT and CDR2 SNEGSKA (reference sequence). The CDR3 covers 15 residues. The CDR3 coding sequence is TGCAGTGCGCCACCCCCGACTAGCGGATACAATGGGCAGTTCTTC. Its protein is CSAPPPTSGYNGQFF.

With regard to this clonotype: A junction boundary mismatches the germline segment, possibly from a read error. The rearrangement links TRBV28 to TRBJ2-6, with 11 positions matching TRBD2. The CDR3 consists of 17 residues. CDR1 and CDR2 (germline): MDHEN, SYDVKM. This CDR3 is CATKVSGRAIGAIVPTF. The CDR3 DNA is TGTGCCACCAAGGTTAGCGGGAGGGCCATTGGGGCCATCGTCCCGACTTTC.

Turning to this clonotype: This may stem from a read error, because a much larger clone lies one nucleotide away. J is TRBJ2-5 and V is TRBV6-2 or TRBV6-3; a weak D match, TRBD1 (5 bases). Looked up from germline, CDR1 is MNHEY and CDR2 is SVGEGT. The CDR3 spans 13 residues. CDR3 sequence reads: CANSRQYQETQYF. The CDR3 DNA is TGTGCCAACAGTCGACAGTACCAAGAGACCCAGTACTTC.

The chain uses TRBV20-1 and TRBJ2-2; 7 bases line up with TRBD2. CDR3 size: 14 residues. The germline CDR1 and CDR2 sequences are DFQATT and SNEGSKA (reference sequence). The CDR3 is CNASLAANTGELFF. For the CDR3, the DNA is TGCAATGCCTCTCTAGCGGCGAACACCGGGGAGCTGTTTTTT.

The table lists this clonotype with many counts. The gene calls are TRBV11-2 and TRBJ1-1, with D uncertain. The V and J ends lost 3 bases and 4 bases respectively, with 12 bases between them. The CDR3 contains 14 residues. CDR1 is SGHAT, CDR2 FQNNGV, per germline. CDR3 protein: CASSFAFRSTEAFF. The CDR3 DNA follows: TGTGCCAGCAGCTTCGCCTTCCGGAGCACTGAAGCTTTCTTT.

As to this clonotype: This may be a read error, as it is one base from a much larger clone. V is TRBV20-1 and J is TRBJ2-1, with D perhaps TRBD2 (5 bases). Trimming pared 2 bases from V and 7 bases from J, leaving 6 bases between. CDR1 DFQATT and CDR2 SNEGSKA come from the germline V gene (reference sequence). The CDR3 is 11 residues long. The CDR3 DNA is TGCAGTGCTAGATGGAGGAATGAGCAGTTCTTC. This codes for CSARWRNEQFF.

The V call is TRBV1, the J call TRBJ1-1; the table's TRBD1 call for D was not verified on the DNA. TRBV1 constitutes a pseudogene. The CDR3 runs to 15 residues. CDR3 loop: CTSSYRGRVNTEAFF. CDR3 coding DNA: TGCACCAGCAGTTACAGGGGGCGGGTGAACACTGAAGCTTTCTTT.

This clonotype was detected only a few times. A much larger clone is a single base away; this may be a read error. J is TRBJ2-7 and V is TRBV12-2; the table's D call of TRBD1 was not tested on the DNA. TRBV12-2 is marked as a pseudogene. The CDR3 totals 14 residues. CDR3 DNA: TGTGCCCCACCCCCCAATGTCCCCTCCTACGAGCAGTACTTC. This gives the protein CAPPPNVPSYEQYF.

This clonotype appeared a few times. V and J are TRBV6-1 and TRBJ1-2, with D possibly being TRBD1 (5 bases). Germline V gene lookup returns CDR1 MNHNS and CDR2 SASEGT. The germline V and J ends were trimmed by 6 bases and 5 bases, with 16 bases remaining between them. CDR3 length equals 14 residues. The DNA for the CDR3 is TGTGCCAGCAGCCCATACGGCAGGGAGTATGGCTACACCTTC. It encodes CASSPYGREYGYTF.

Note on this clonotype: This CDR3 fails to terminate in the conserved phenylalanine or tryptophan, so it likely reflects a read error. The V gene is TRBV6-5, the J gene TRBJ2-7; TRBD2 agrees at 10 bases. With 7 bases clipped from V and 5 bases from J, the junction kept 5 bases outside the gene matches. The CDR3 runs 13 residues. Germline lookup yields CDR1 MNHEY and CDR2 SVGAGI. DNA of the CDR3: TGTGCCAGCACCCCTAGCGGGAGCAACGAGCAGTACTTA. Protein sequence: CASTPSGSNEQYL.

For this clonotype: At one end the junction does not follow the germline gene, possibly because of a read error. The chain joins TRBV11-3 to TRBJ1-1; D is possibly TRBD1 (5 bases). The germline gives CDR1 SGHNT, CDR2 YENEEA. This CDR3 comprises 13 residues. In nucleotides, the CDR3 is TGTCCCAGCAGCTTAGAATGGGGGACTGAAGCTTTCTTT. This encodes CPSSLEWGTEAFF.

Regarding this clonotype: A much larger clone lies a single base off, so this may be a read error. The CDR3 DNA follows: TGCGCCAGCAACTTTGTAGTGGACACCGGGGAGCTGTTTTTT. Translation: CASNFVVDTGELFF. The chain uses TRBV5-1 and TRBJ2-2, with D uncertain. The CDR3 contains 14 residues. CDR1 and CDR2 from the germline V gene are SGHRS and YFSETQ. V shed 6 bases and J shed 3 bases, with 12 bases lying between them.